This TCR beta chain was sequenced in a study of cytomegalovirus exposure and HLA in healthy donors. Looking at the study overall: The platform used for the approximately 120 validation repertoires matched that of the approximately 620 first-cohort repertoires, a later analysis reported.

Study-wide points: The CMV antigen specificity of a few CMV-associated chains was confirmed through in vitro analysis. The study put under 200 TCR beta chains on its list as cytomegalovirus-associated.

Trimming cost V 3 bases and J 5 bases, with 7 bases left between them. The germline V gene encodes CDR1 LNHDA and CDR2 SQIVND (reference sequence). This CDR3 contains 12 residues. Donors were drawn from the approximately 130-subject validation cohort, separate from the roughly 700-subject first cohort. Data came from immunoSEQ multiplex PCR; TCRdb stores just in-frame clones and leaves some out. The table lists 110,000 to 150,000 clones, about 95% of them singletons. Remarks on this clone: The antigen is not known.

Sequencing was performed on PBMCs. The TCR comes from a man younger than 35 in good health and CMV-seropositive. V is TRBV19 and J is TRBJ1-2; D may be TRBD1 (5 bases). CDR3 nucleotide sequence: TGTGCCAGTAGTATTTCAGGGTATGGCTACACCTTC. Amino acid sequence: CASSISGYGYTF.